This note documents a single TCR beta chain sequence. The CDR3 runs to 13 residues. The ends were cut back, 4 bases at V and 0 bases at J, with 7 bases in the middle. Germline lookup yields CDR1 SGDLS and CDR2 YYNGEE. This sample stems from a study of T cell changes during pregnancy in multiple sclerosis. Repertoires were generated with immunoSEQ multiplex PCR, while TCRdb's copy carries only in-frame clones and drops some. The data hold fewer than 110,000 clones, with approximately 90% observed a single time. This clonotype originated in a female donor with multiple sclerosis, enrolled in a pregnancy study. The sequencing used peripheral blood, collected after pregnancy. The genes are TRBV9 and TRBJ1-1; TRBD1 is a possible D gene (5 bases). DNA of the CDR3: TGTGCCAGCAGCCAGGGATTGAACACTGAAGCTTTCTTT. It specifies CASSQGLNTEAFF.